Below are 7 T cell receptor beta chains sequenced from a single sample in a study of OX40 agonist ivuxolimab in advanced cancers. Sequencing was performed with immunoSEQ multiplex PCR; in TCRdb, only in-frame clones are kept and a portion is missing. This table has more than 65,000 clones, 70% to 90% appearing once. The sequencing here drew on CD4+ or CD8+ T cells sorted from blood, taken in a trial of the OX40 agonist ivuxolimab. These receptors were taken from an adult with an advanced solid tumor such as melanoma, head and neck, liver or kidney cancer.

CDR3: CASSLDRGLGQPQHF. CDR3 coding DNA: TGTGCCAGCAGCTTGGACAGGGGTTTGGGCCAGCCCCAGCATTTT. This chain joins TRBV5-4 and TRBJ1-5, with 7 bases aligning to TRBD1. This CDR3 is built from 15 residues. With V trimmed by 0 bases and J by 7 bases, 7 bases remained unmatched. CDR1 and CDR2 from the germline V gene are SGHNT and YYREEE (reference sequence).

V usage is TRBV7-2 and J usage is TRBJ2-1; tentative D call: TRBD2 (7 bases). Germline V gives CDR1 SGHTA, CDR2 FQGNSA. Trimming cost V 1 base and J 8 bases, with 18 bases left between them. The CDR3 loop spans 16 amino acids. The CDR3 DNA sequence: TGTGCCAGCAGCTTAGTGAGACGGGGGGCCCCCGATGAGCAGTTCTTC. Encoded protein: CASSLVRRGAPDEQFF.

As concerns this clone: This sample also contains other DNA sequences that code for the same CDR3. This chain joins TRBV18 and TRBJ1-2, with D possibly TRBD1 on 5 matching bases. The V end was cut by 3 bases, the J end by 3 bases, with 8 bases between. The CDR3 loop spans 13 amino acids. Germline CDR1 is KGHSH and CDR2 is LQKENI. CDR3 loop: CASSPGQDYGYTF. The CDR3, as DNA: TGTGCCAGCTCACCCGGACAAGACTATGGCTACACCTTC.

This clone is a singleton in its sample. The chain is built from TRBV11-2 and TRBJ1-2, with 8 nucleotides matching TRBD1. After removal of 4 bases from V and 5 bases from J, the junction contained 6 bases not matched to a gene. The CDR3 spans 14 residues. Germline loops: CDR1 SGHAT, CDR2 FQNNGV. CDR3 DNA: TGTGCCAGCAGCTCTGACAGGGGAGTGTATGGCTACACCTTC. This codes for CASSSDRGVYGYTF.

This chain uses TRBV5-4 with TRBJ1-2, with D possibly matching TRBD1 (5 bases). Per germline, CDR1 SGHNT and CDR2 YYREEE (reference sequence). V lost 0 bases and J 4 bases, leaving 13 bases between the germline ends. The CDR3 runs 15 residues. The DNA of the CDR3 is TGTGCCAGCAGCTTGGGGGGGTTCGGGAGCTATGGCTACACCTTC. Translation: CASSLGGFGSYGYTF.

The chain couples TRBV19 to TRBJ1-1; 7 positions match TRBD1. The CDR3 covers 15 residues. Trimming took 5 bases from V and 3 from J; bases not matched to a gene: 9. The germline V gene has CDR1 LNHDA and CDR2 SQIVND (reference sequence). In DNA form, the CDR3 reads TGTGCCAGTAGTCTTCAGGGGGATGGGGACACTGAAGCTTTCTTT. It encodes CASSLQGDGDTEAFF.

V gene TRBV5-1 combines with J gene TRBJ1-5; D unresolved. The CDR3 runs 12 residues. Trimming removed 4 bases at V and 9 bases at J, with 11 bases between. Germline CDR1 and CDR2: SGHRS and YFSETQ. Here the CDR3 DNA reads TGCGCCAGCAGCCTCGTCACGAGGCCCCAGCATTTT. Translating gives CASSLVTRPQHF.